Presented here are 23 T cell receptor beta chains from one specimen sequenced in a study of blood T cell repertoires in COVID-19. The data were produced by immunoSEQ multiplex PCR, yet TCRdb's version contains in-frame clones alone and is incomplete. The data hold about 140,000 clones, with approximately 83% observed a single time. The sample comprised peripheral blood. These TCRs come from an older woman with acute or convalescent COVID-19.

The chain links TRBV4-3 to TRBJ1-5, with D perhaps TRBD1 (5 bases). The CDR3 contains 15 residues. V gave up 0 bases and J gave up 5 bases, with 11 bases separating them. Germline V gives CDR1 LGHNA, CDR2 YSLEER. CDR3 in amino acids: CASSQDGAGYQPQHF. The CDR3 DNA follows: TGCGCCAGCAGCCAAGATGGAGCAGGGTATCAGCCCCAGCATTTT.

The chain recombines TRBV5-4 with TRBJ1-1; 9 positions agree with TRBD1. The CDR3 length is 14 residues. The germline V gene encodes CDR1 SGHNT and CDR2 YYREEE (reference sequence). V dropped 2 bases and J dropped 4; count of bases not matched to a gene: 3. The CDR3 here is CASSLETGGTEAFF. The DNA of the CDR3 is TGTGCCAGCAGCTTAGAGACAGGGGGCACTGAAGCTTTCTTT.

This clone has a count of ten or more. V usage is TRBV12-3 or TRBV12-4 and J usage is TRBJ2-1; a weak D match, TRBD2 (6 bases). The CDR3 loop spans 12 amino acids. Trimming cost V 3 bases and J 9 bases, with 9 bases left between them. CDR3 coding DNA: TGTGCCAGCAGTTTTGGGGGGAGTGAGCAGTTCTTC. Translated, it gives CASSFGGSEQFF.

The chain combines TRBV21-1 with TRBJ1-1; TRBD1, as called in the table, went unchecked against the DNA. TRBV21-1 is flagged as a pseudogene. This CDR3 region has 18 residues. The CDR3 here is CASSSYFEQGAQNTEAFF. The CDR3 coding sequence is TGTGCCAGCAGTTCGTACTTCGAACAGGGGGCTCAGAACACTGAAGCTTTCTTT.

The gene calls are TRBV2 and TRBJ2-1; 13 bases agree with TRBD2. From germline, CDR1 is SNHLY and CDR2 FYNNEI. The CDR3 has 13 amino acids. The V segment lost 11 bases and the J segment 7 bases; nucleotides outside the gene matches: 5. Here the CDR3 DNA reads TGTGCCGGAACTAGCGGGAGGGGAAATGAGCAGTTCTTC. It yields the protein CAGTSGRGNEQFF. The entire variable domain, with the rest obtained from reference TRBV2 and TRBJ2-1, is as follows: EPEVTQTPSHQVTQMGQEVILRCVPISNHLYFYWYRQILGQKVEFLVSFYNNEISEKSEIFDDQFSVERPDGSNFTLKIRSTKLEDSAMYFCAGTSGRGNEQFFGPGTRLTVL.

The genes are TRBV28 and TRBJ1-3; D unclear. Germline V gives CDR1 MDHEN, CDR2 SYDVKM. The V and J ends lost 6 bases and 6 bases respectively, with 18 bases between them. CDR3 length equals 15 residues. CDR3 protein: CASSPRPSPLNTIYF. Here the CDR3 DNA reads TGTGCCAGCAGCCCCAGGCCCAGCCCTTTAAACACCATATATTTT.

The CDR3 DNA reads as TGCAGTGCTAGTCCTCCCTCCCGCCAAGAGACCCAGTACTTC. Protein product: CSASPPSRQETQYF. The V gene is TRBV20-1, the J gene TRBJ2-5, with D uncertain. With 3 bases removed from V and 1 base from J, the gap between germline ends came to 12 bases. Per the germline V gene, CDR1 is DFQATT and CDR2 is SNEGSKA (reference sequence). The CDR3 is 14 amino acids.

The count of this clone is one. The V gene is TRBV24-1, the J gene TRBJ2-2; D uncertain. Germline V lookup: CDR1 KGHDR, CDR2 SFDVKD. The CDR3 extends over 15 amino acids. V was trimmed by 3 bases and J by 1 base, leaving 8 bases between them. CDR3 loop: CATSDTRWNTGELFF. The DNA of the CDR3 is TGTGCCACCAGTGATACGCGTTGGAACACCGGGGAGCTGTTTTTT.

The chain carries TRBV4-1 and TRBJ2-1, with a tentative D call TRBD1 (5 bases). The germline V and J ends were trimmed by 3 bases and 8 bases, with 20 bases remaining between them. The length of the CDR3 is 16 residues. Germline V lookup: CDR1 MGHRA, CDR2 YSYEKL. For the CDR3, the DNA is TGCGCCAGCAGCCAGGACCCCAGGGTACGAAGGCATGAGCAGTTCTTC. Amino acid sequence: CASSQDPRVRRHEQFF.

This clone was seen only once. V usage is TRBV28 and J usage is TRBJ1-3; no firm D call. V was trimmed by 6 bases and J by 0 bases, leaving 12 bases between them. The CDR3 totals 15 residues. Germline CDR1 MDHEN, CDR2 SYDVKM. The CDR3: CASRPGDSSGNTIYF. The CDR3 DNA is TGTGCCAGCAGGCCCGGAGATTCCTCTGGAAACACCATATATTTT.

V and J are TRBV19 and TRBJ2-1; D perhaps matches TRBD1 (5 bases). The CDR3 is 13 residues long. Germline V CDR1 and CDR2: LNHDA, SQIVND (reference sequence). V lost 3 bases and J 8 bases, leaving 11 bases between the germline ends. The CDR3 DNA follows: TGTGCCAGTAGTATGGGGCTTGGGGATGAGCAGTTCTTC. Its protein is CASSMGLGDEQFF.

The chain recombines TRBV27 with TRBJ2-3; no clear D gene. The CDR3 runs 15 residues. Germline V gene sequence: CDR1 MNHEY, CDR2 SMNVEV (reference sequence). The V and J ends lost 8 bases and 2 bases respectively, with 17 bases between them. Here the CDR3 DNA reads TGTGCCAGCTTTGCTCTGGGCGCGAACACAGATACGCAGTATTTT. Residues: CASFALGANTDTQYF.

This clone is a singleton in its sample. V and J are TRBV24-1 and TRBJ1-5; D is unresolved. The CDR3 runs 12 residues. The V and J ends lost 0 bases and 9 bases respectively, with 5 bases between them. Germline lookup yields CDR1 KGHDR and CDR2 SFDVKD. The CDR3 sequence: CATSDLRGPQHF. The CDR3 coding sequence is TGTGCCACCAGTGATTTGCGCGGGCCCCAGCATTTT.

The chain recombines TRBV30 with TRBJ2-7; maybe TRBD1 (6 bases). CDR3 length: 12 residues. V dropped 2 bases and J dropped 3 bases, with 8 bases sitting between them. Germline V gene lookup returns CDR1 GTSNPN and CDR2 SVGIG (reference sequence). Here the CDR3 reads CAWSTGSYEQYF. In DNA, the CDR3 is TGTGCCTGGAGTACAGGGAGCTACGAGCAGTACTTC.

This clone was observed a few times. This sequence joins TRBV7-2 and TRBJ1-1, with D hard to call. The CDR3 spans 13 residues. V shed 1 base and J shed 7 bases, with 10 bases lying between them. Germline-derived CDR1 and CDR2 are SGHTA and FQGNSA. The CDR3 reads CASSLVGGLEAFF. CDR3 nucleotides: TGTGCCAGCAGCTTAGTGGGAGGGCTTGAAGCTTTCTTT.

J is TRBJ1-2 and V is TRBV13, with 7 bases matching TRBD1. With V trimmed by 6 bases and J by 4 bases, 8 bases remained unmatched. This CDR3 contains 14 residues. Germline V gene sequence: CDR1 PRHDT, CDR2 FYEKMQ (reference sequence). CDR3 sequence reads: CASRQTGDAYGYTF. Written as DNA, the CDR3 is TGTGCCAGCAGACAAACAGGGGACGCCTATGGCTACACCTTC. The full variable domain, in which reference TRBV13 and TRBJ1-2 provide the parts outside the CDR3, is AAGVIQSPRHLIKEKRETATLKCYPIPRHDTVYWYQQGPGQDPQFLISFYEKMQSDKGSIPDRFSAQQFSDYHSELNMSSLELGDSALYFCASRQTGDAYGYTFGSGTRLTVV.

The genes are TRBV7-9 and TRBJ2-2; D is unresolved. The CDR3 sequence is 13 residues long. Germline V gene lookup returns CDR1 SEHNR and CDR2 FQNEAQ (reference sequence). Trimming removed 1 base from V and 3 bases from J, with 3 bases in between. The CDR3 coding sequence is TGTGCCAGCAGCTTAGTAGACACCGGGGAGCTGTTTTTT. This codes for CASSLVDTGELFF.

The genes are TRBV30 and TRBJ1-3, with no clear D. Germline lookup yields CDR1 GTSNPN and CDR2 SVGIG (reference sequence). CDR3 length equals 15 residues. V lost 0 bases and J lost 3, with 12 bases in between. CDR3 bases: TGTGCCTGGAGTGTTGGTGGGCTGGGTGGAAACACCATATATTTT. Translating gives CAWSVGGLGGNTIYF.

V gene TRBV7-2 combines with J gene TRBJ1-1, with D uncertain. Germline V gene sequence: CDR1 SGHTA, CDR2 FQGNSA. CDR3 length equals 14 residues. V was cut by 1 base and J by 0 bases, with 6 bases left in between. Here the CDR3 reads CASSLGTVNTEAFF. CDR3 DNA: TGTGCCAGCAGCTTAGGAACGGTGAACACTGAAGCTTTCTTT.

This clone came up a few times. The CDR3 loop reads CASSDPGQGKLFF. DNA of the CDR3: TGTGCCAGCAGCGACCCGGGACAGGGAAAACTGTTTTTT. V is TRBV3-1 (or the pseudogene TRBV3-2) and J is TRBJ1-4; 9 positions match TRBD1. Germline lookup yields CDR1 LGHDT and CDR2 YNNKEL (reference sequence). V lost 5 bases to trimming and J lost 10 bases; unmatched junction nucleotides: 5. The CDR3 has 13 residues.

The chain uses TRBV13 and TRBJ2-7; 8 bases line up with TRBD1. The CDR3 has 14 amino acids. Germline-derived CDR1 and CDR2 are PRHDT and FYEKMQ (reference sequence). With 5 bases clipped from V and 3 bases from J, the junction kept 6 bases outside the gene matches. CDR3 loop: CASSPGQGGYEQYF. For the CDR3, the DNA is TGTGCCAGCAGCCCAGGACAGGGAGGCTACGAGCAGTACTTC.

The chain is built from TRBV6-5 and TRBJ1-6; 12 positions match TRBD1. Germline CDR1 and CDR2: MNHEY and SVGAGI. Germline trimming cut 0 bases from V and 9 bases from J; bases unmatched to any gene: 0. This CDR3 is 15 amino acids long. CDR3 sequence reads: CASSYSGQGASPLHF. CDR3 DNA sequence: TGTGCCAGCAGTTACTCGGGACAGGGGGCTTCACCCCTCCACTTT.

To note about this clone: Other DNA sequences in this sample translate to the same CDR3. The V gene is TRBV7-2, the J gene TRBJ2-7, with D perhaps matching TRBD2 (6 bases). This CDR3 has 14 amino acids. V was cut by 1 base and J by 2 bases, with 9 bases left in between. Germline V gene data show CDR1 as SGHTA and CDR2 as FQGNSA. The CDR3, as DNA: TGTGCCAGCAGCTTAGGCGGCGGGGCCTACGAGCAGTACTTC. It encodes CASSLGGGAYEQYF.